A single sample gave rise to the 29 T cell receptor beta chains below, sequenced in a study of blood T cell repertoires in COVID-19. Assay used: immunoSEQ multiplex PCR; TCRdb lists only in-frame clones, some missing. The sample yields some 80,000 clones, roughly 80% seen once. The sequencing sample was made of peripheral blood. These receptor sequences come from a woman aged 70-85 years with acute or convalescent COVID-19.

V and J are TRBV6-1 and TRBJ2-2; D is unclear. V gave up 3 bases and J gave up 3 bases, with 17 bases separating them. The CDR3 spans 17 residues. CDR1 MNHNS and CDR2 SASEGT come from the germline V gene. DNA for the CDR3: TGTGCCAGCAGTGATTTGCCCGGTCTTAATTACACCGGGGAGCTGTTTTTT. Encoded protein: CASSDLPGLNYTGELFF.

The rearrangement joins TRBV30 to TRBJ2-2; 9 bases agree with TRBD2. V dropped 2 bases and J dropped 4; count of bases not matched to a gene: 8. The CDR3 is 16 residues long. CDR1 GTSNPN and CDR2 SVGIG come from the germline V gene (reference sequence). This CDR3 is CAWSQGTSLFTGELFF. For the CDR3, the DNA is TGTGCCTGGAGTCAGGGGACTAGCCTCTTCACCGGGGAGCTGTTTTTT.

V is TRBV5-5 and J is TRBJ1-6; a possible D gene is TRBD1 (5 bases). The CDR3 length is 15 residues. V shed 0 bases and J shed 12 bases, with 16 bases lying between them. CDR1 is SGHKS and CDR2 is YYEKEE in the germline V gene (reference sequence). The CDR3 sequence: CASSLERGTNLPLHF. CDR3 in DNA: TGTGCCAGCAGCTTGGAACGCGGGACGAATCTACCCCTCCACTTT.

The chain is built from TRBV4-1 and TRBJ2-3; 7 bases are a match to TRBD1. V shed 4 bases, J shed 3 bases, and the junction held 4 bases outside the gene matches. The length of the CDR3 is 14 residues. Per germline, CDR1 MGHRA and CDR2 YSYEKL. The CDR3 sequence is CASSLATGTDTQYF. CDR3 in DNA: TGCGCCAGCAGCCTGGCGACAGGGACAGATACGCAGTATTTT.

The chain couples TRBV24-1 to TRBJ1-5, with TRBD1 identical over 8 bases. Per the germline V gene, CDR1 is KGHDR and CDR2 is SFDVKD. Trimming at V came to 4 bases and at J to 7 bases, leaving 11 bases not matched to a gene. The CDR3 covers 16 residues. The CDR3 spells CATSDRGQGGGQPQHF. For the CDR3, the DNA is TGTGCCACCAGTGACCGAGGACAGGGAGGCGGGCAGCCCCAGCATTTT.

This clone was observed a few times. The chain is built from TRBV4-2 and TRBJ2-2, with 10 nucleotides matching TRBD1. The germline V gene has CDR1 LGHNA and CDR2 YNFKEQ. Trimming removed 2 bases from V and 4 bases from J; junction bases left unmatched: 4. The CDR3 is made up of 16 amino acids. The CDR3 DNA follows: TGTGCCAGCAGCCAAATCTGGACAGGGGGCACCGGGGAGCTGTTTTTT. Protein: CASSQIWTGGTGELFF.

The chain uses TRBV7-3 and TRBJ2-5; possible D gene TRBD1, 6 bases. Germline values: CDR1 SGHTA, CDR2 FQGTGA. The CDR3 has 13 amino acids. The V gene lost 5 bases and the J gene lost 6 bases, with 13 bases spanning the gap. This CDR3 is CASSLRGSQTQYF. DNA for the CDR3: TGTGCCAGCAGCCTCAGGGGTTCCCAGACCCAGTACTTC.

The chain is built from TRBV29-1 and TRBJ2-3; 7 bases fit TRBD2. There are 14 residues in the CDR3. Trimming cost V 8 bases and J 0 bases; bases outside gene matches: 8. CDR1 is SQVTM, CDR2 ANQGSEA, per germline. Here the CDR3 reads CSSSTSASTDTQYF. The DNA for the CDR3 is TGCAGCTCTTCCACTAGCGCAAGCACAGATACGCAGTATTTT.

This sequence joins TRBV6-6 and TRBJ2-1, with D hard to call. The length of the CDR3 is 13 residues. Germline values: CDR1 MNHNY, CDR2 SVGAGI (reference sequence). V lost 0 bases and J 5 bases, leaving 5 bases between the germline ends. The CDR3 coding sequence is TGTGCCAGCAGTTACTCGTCCAACAATGAGCAGTTCTTC. Translation: CASSYSSNNEQFF.

The gene calls are TRBV9 and TRBJ2-7, with 9 bases matching TRBD2. Germline V lookup: CDR1 SGDLS, CDR2 YYNGEE. J was trimmed by 3 bases and V by 4 bases; bases with no gene match: 5. The CDR3 is 14 residues long. In DNA form, the CDR3 reads TGTGCCAGCAGCCCCCGACTAGCGGACTACGAGCAGTACTTC. Encoded protein: CASSPRLADYEQYF. The full variable domain, rest sourced from reference TRBV9 and TRBJ2-7, is DSGVTQTPKHLITATGQRVTLRCSPRSGDLSVYWYQQSLDQGLQFLIQYYNGEERAKGNILERFSAQQFPDLHSELNLSSLELGDSALYFCASSPRLADYEQYFGPGTRLTVT.

The gene calls are TRBV27 and TRBJ1-1; no reliable D call. The CDR3 contains 14 residues. Trimming left V 1 base short and J 1 base short, with 7 bases between. The germline CDR1 and CDR2 sequences are MNHEY and SMNVEV (reference sequence). The CDR3 DNA follows: TGTGCCAGCAGTTTATGGGCAAGGAACACTGAAGCTTTCTTT. This codes for CASSLWARNTEAFF.

This chain uses TRBV6-6 with TRBJ2-1; TRBD2 matches at 15 bases. Germline V gene data show CDR1 as MNHNY and CDR2 as SVGAGI (reference sequence). This CDR3 has 23 residues. V was clipped by 5 bases and J by 1 base; unmatched bases: 21. CDR3 in DNA: TGTGCCAGCAGTCCGCATAACTTTTTCGGAAGCGGGACTAGCGGGGGGTCCTACAATGAGCAGTTCTTC. Protein sequence: CASSPHNFFGSGTSGGSYNEQFF.

The V and J genes are TRBV5-4 and TRBJ2-5, with TRBD1 matching 9 bases. The V gene end was trimmed by 4 bases and the J gene end by 4 bases; junction bases not matched to a gene: 17. Germline V gene sequence: CDR1 SGHNT, CDR2 YYREEE (reference sequence). CDR3 length: 18 residues. The CDR3 bases are TGTGCCAGCAGCCTTACCTACAGGGGGCGCGTGGGTGGAGAGACCCAGTACTTC. Translation gives CASSLTYRGRVGGETQYF.

This clone was seen once. The rearrangement uses TRBV6-5 and TRBJ1-1, with unresolved D. V dropped 0 bases and J dropped 0 bases, with 8 bases sitting between them. Germline CDR1 reads MNHEY; CDR2 reads SVGAGI. This CDR3 has 15 amino acids. The CDR3 spells CASSYSSAMNTEAFF. As DNA, the CDR3 is TGTGCCAGCAGTTACTCTAGCGCTATGAACACTGAAGCTTTCTTT.

This chain connects TRBV7-8 to TRBJ2-7; D might be TRBD1 (6 bases). Looked up from germline, CDR1 is SGHVS and CDR2 is FQNEAQ. The CDR3 sequence is 15 residues long. Trimming shortened V by 1 base and J by 0 bases, and 10 bases separated the two germline ends. The CDR3 reads CASSLGGPYSYEQYF. CDR3 in DNA: TGTGCCAGCAGCTTAGGGGGGCCCTACTCCTACGAGCAGTACTTC.

The chain couples TRBV10-1 to TRBJ1-1, with unresolved D. The CDR3 has 13 amino acids. Trimming cost V 5 bases and J 2 bases, with 9 bases left between them. The germline V gene encodes CDR1 WNHNN and CDR2 SYGVQD (reference sequence). The CDR3: CASSKEVNTEAFF. In DNA form, the CDR3 reads TGCGCCAGCAGTAAAGAGGTAAACACTGAAGCTTTCTTT.

V and J are TRBV2 and TRBJ1-4; 8 nucleotides agree with TRBD1. Germline V gene sequence: CDR1 SNHLY, CDR2 FYNNEI. The CDR3 has 15 amino acids. Germline trimming cut 5 bases from V and 8 bases from J; bases unmatched to any gene: 10. CDR3 DNA sequence: TGTGCCAGCAGTCTTACAGGGGGTAGAAGCGAAAAACTGTTTTTT. It specifies CASSLTGGRSEKLFF.

This clone was observed once. The V and J genes are TRBV4-1 and TRBJ2-3; possibly TRBD1 for D (5 bases). The V gene lost 2 bases and the J gene lost 1 base, with 13 bases spanning the gap. This CDR3 contains 16 residues. Germline V gene sequence: CDR1 MGHRA, CDR2 YSYEKL. CDR3 sequence (DNA): TGCGCCAGCAGCCAAAGTACGTCCAGGGGCACAGATACGCAGTATTTT. Translation: CASSQSTSRGTDTQYF.

This chain links TRBV24-1 with TRBJ2-1; TRBD2 agrees at 16 bases. The CDR3 runs to 17 residues. CDR1 is KGHDR and CDR2 is SFDVKD in the germline V gene. Trimming took 6 bases from V and 8 from J; bases not matched to a gene: 9. The CDR3 DNA sequence: TGTGCCACCAGTTATGCGGGACTAGCGGGAGGGAAAGATGAGCAGTTCTTC. It is translated as CATSYAGLAGGKDEQFF.

The V call is TRBV3-1 (or the pseudogene TRBV3-2), the J call TRBJ1-2, with TRBD1 matching over 12 bases. CDR1 and CDR2 from the germline V gene are LGHDT and YNNKEL (reference sequence). V trimming: 7 bases; J trimming: 8 bases; junction bases outside the gene matches: 8. The CDR3 sequence is 14 residues long. This CDR3 reads CASMTGTGGGGYTF. The CDR3, as DNA: TGTGCCAGCATGACCGGGACAGGGGGCGGAGGCTACACCTTC.

The chain employs TRBV5-1 and TRBJ2-7; 13 bases map to TRBD2. V shed 2 bases, J shed 0 bases, and the junction held 11 bases outside the gene matches. This CDR3 has 19 amino acids. Germline V gene sequence: CDR1 SGHRS, CDR2 YFSETQ. This CDR3 reads CASSFSTSGRAPSSYEQYF. As DNA, the CDR3 is TGCGCCAGCAGCTTCTCCACTAGCGGGAGGGCCCCGAGCTCCTACGAGCAGTACTTC.

The CDR3 DNA reads as TGTGCCAGTAGTATAGGCGGCAGGGGTTTTGCAGATACGCAGTATTTT. Protein sequence: CASSIGGRGFADTQYF. The chain carries TRBV19 and TRBJ2-3, with D possibly TRBD1 on 6 matching bases. Between the trimmed V and J ends, which lost 1 base and 4 bases, there was a span of 15 bases. The CDR3 spans 16 residues. The germline V gene has CDR1 LNHDA and CDR2 SQIVND (reference sequence).

V usage is TRBV7-2 and J usage is TRBJ2-1, with unresolved D. This CDR3 has 14 residues. Looked up from germline, CDR1 is SGHTA and CDR2 is FQGNSA. Trimming pared 5 bases from V and 5 bases from J, leaving 13 bases between. This chain's CDR3 is CASSPDSGHNEQFF. CDR3 DNA: TGTGCCAGCAGCCCTGACTCCGGCCACAATGAGCAGTTCTTC.

This chain links TRBV5-5 with TRBJ2-1, with TRBD2 matching over 8 bases. CDR3 length equals 16 residues. Trimming at V came to 3 bases and at J to 0 bases, leaving 5 bases not matched to a gene. CDR1 and CDR2 from the germline V gene are SGHKS and YYEKEE (reference sequence). CDR3 protein: CASSSVAGSSYNEQFF. The CDR3 DNA reads as TGTGCCAGCAGCTCCGTAGCGGGGAGCTCCTACAATGAGCAGTTCTTC.

The rearrangement links TRBV2 to TRBJ2-7, with 11 nucleotides matching TRBD1. The V and J ends lost 6 bases and 7 bases, in that order; junction bases with no gene match: 20. Germline V gives CDR1 SNHLY, CDR2 FYNNEI. The CDR3 totals 18 residues. DNA of the CDR3: TGTGCCAGCAGCGACTCTCTTACAACCGGGACAGGGGGTCGGGAGCAGTACTTC. This codes for CASSDSLTTGTGGREQYF.

This clone was seen only once. The gene calls are TRBV19 and TRBJ2-3; 9 positions agree with TRBD2. Germline V lookup: CDR1 LNHDA, CDR2 SQIVND (reference sequence). Trimming removed 6 bases from V and 1 base from J; junction bases left unmatched: 2. This CDR3 has 14 amino acids. The CDR3 nucleotides are TGTGCCAGTAGGCGGACTAGCGGCACAGATACGCAGTATTTT. This sequence encodes CASRRTSGTDTQYF.

The CDR3 DNA reads as TGTGCCAGCAGCGCGGTATACAATGAGCAGTTCTTC. This encodes CASSAVYNEQFF. The chain employs TRBV11-3 and TRBJ2-1; no clear D gene. V was shortened by 5 bases and J by 4 bases, with 6 bases between the two germline ends. The CDR3 spans 12 residues. CDR1 and CDR2 (germline): SGHNT, YENEEA.

This clone showed up many times. V gene TRBV14 combines with J gene TRBJ2-2, with D possibly TRBD2 on 7 matching bases. Germline CDR1 reads SGHDN; CDR2 reads FVKESK. Trimming left V 4 bases short and J 3 bases short, with 18 bases between. The CDR3 is 17 residues long. In DNA, the CDR3 is TGTGCCAGCAGCCCCTTCGGGGGGCGCGGGTACACCGGGGAGCTGTTTTTT. Its translation is CASSPFGGRGYTGELFF. Full variable domain (missing parts from reference TRBV14 and TRBJ2-2): EAGVTQFPSHSVIEKGQTVTLRCDPISGHDNLYWYRRVMGKEIKFLLHFVKESKQDESGMPNNRFLAERTGGTYSTLKVQPAELEDSGVYFCASSPFGGRGYTGELFFGEGSRLTVL.

The chain combines TRBV2 with TRBJ1-6; no firm D call. The CDR3 has 15 residues. V was shortened by 1 base and J by 7 bases, with 11 bases between the two germline ends. Germline V gives CDR1 SNHLY, CDR2 FYNNEI. CDR3 coding DNA: TGTGCCAGCAGTGAAGACCTAGGCCTGAATTCACCCCTCCACTTT. Its translation is CASSEDLGLNSPLHF.